This entry lists 26 T cell receptor beta chains sequenced from one sample in a study of spatial heterogeneity in lung cancer. TCRdb re-called the 5' RACE reads with MiXCR, one entry per CDR3 protein. The table shows 4,500 to 6,500 distinct CDR3 sequences, with over 5% occurring only once. Study-level results: One measure, the expanded intratumoral alpha and beta TCR count, tracked tumor mutation counts.

Time point defined: sample taken at primary tumor resection. These receptors have no known antigen. The material was lung tumor tissue, obtained at surgery. The receptors derive from a female donor with early-stage non-small cell lung cancer.

This clonotype was detected many times. As an off-target read in a library built for alpha chains, this beta chain has a frequency of little significance. The chain couples TRBV18 to TRBJ1-5; D possibly corresponds to TRBD1 (5 bases). The V end lost 3 bases, the J end lost 4 bases, and 13 bases lay between the germline ends. CDR1 and CDR2 from the germline V gene are KGHSH and LQKENI. The CDR3 sequence is 15 residues long. CDR3 bases: TGTGCCAGCTCACCCCAGACAGCTAGTAATCAGCCCCAGCATTTT. Translation: CASSPQTASNQPQHF. Full variable domain (remainder filled in from reference TRBV18 and TRBJ1-5): NAGVMQNPRHLVRRRGQEARLRCSPMKGHSHVYWYRQLPEEGLKFMVYLQKENIIDESGMPKERFSAEFPKEGPSILRIQQVVRGDSAAYFCASSPQTASNQPQHFGDGTRLSIL.

By frequency in the sample, this clonotype is medium-sized. This beta chain is an off-target read within a library intended for alpha chains, so its frequency means little. The rearrangement links TRBV29-1 to TRBJ2-1; D could derive from TRBD1 or TRBD2 (5 bases each). The CDR3 extends over 13 amino acids. With 7 bases removed from V and 3 bases from J, the gap between germline ends came to 13 bases. Germline CDR1 and CDR2: SQVTM and ANQGSEA. The CDR3 protein is CSGGGDSYNEQFF. The CDR3 nucleotides are TGCAGCGGTGGGGGAGACAGCTACAATGAGCAGTTCTTC.

On this clonotype itself: This beta chain is a stray read from a library made for alpha chains; its abundance is not meaningful. CDR3 nucleotides: TGTGCCAGCAGTTACGTGGGGACCACAGATACGCAGTATTTT. Translated, it gives CASSYVGTTDTQYF. The gene calls are TRBV6-5 and TRBJ2-3; D assignment may be TRBD1 or TRBD2 (5 bases each). Trimming cost V 2 bases and J 2 bases, with 8 bases left between them. CDR1 MNHEY and CDR2 SVGAGI come from the germline V gene. CDR3 length: 14 residues.

This clonotype was picked up many times. Since the library was made to target alpha chains, this beta chain is a stray read and its abundance is not meaningful. The chain combines TRBV5-1 with TRBJ2-5; D assignment may be TRBD1 or TRBD2 (5 bases each). V was clipped by 3 bases and J by 2 bases, with 14 bases between them. Germline V gene sequence: CDR1 SGHRS, CDR2 YFSETQ. The CDR3 extends over 15 amino acids. Written as DNA, the CDR3 is TGCGCCAGCAGCTGGGCCGGGACGGCTCAAGAGACCCAGTACTTC. It specifies CASSWAGTAQETQYF.

This clonotype was counted many times. The library was prepared for alpha chains; this beta chain is a stray read, so its frequency means little. The CDR3 DNA is TGCAGTCTAAGAAGGAACACTGAAGCTTTCTTT. Translation: CSLRRNTEAFF. The chain recombines TRBV20-1 with TRBJ1-1; D remains unclear. The germline CDR1 and CDR2 sequences are DFQATT and SNEGSKA (reference sequence). V lost 8 bases, J lost 1 base, and 8 bases lay in between. The CDR3 covers 11 residues.

This clonotype was seen many times. Because the library targeted alpha chains, this beta chain is an off-target read whose size means little. The rearrangement uses TRBV5-1 and TRBJ1-5; maybe TRBD1 (6 bases). Germline V gene sequence: CDR1 SGHRS, CDR2 YFSETQ. V gave up 4 bases and J gave up 1 base, with 12 bases separating them. This CDR3 is 15 amino acids long. CDR3: CASSPGTSSNQPQHF. The CDR3 DNA follows: TGCGCCAGCAGCCCCGGGACATCCAGCAATCAGCCCCAGCATTTT. The full variable domain, rest sourced from reference TRBV5-1 and TRBJ1-5, is KAGVTQTPRYLIKTRGQQVTLSCSPISGHRSVSWYQQTPGQGLQFLFEYFSETQRNKGNFPGRFSGRQFSNSRSEMNVSTLELGDSALYLCASSPGTSSNQPQHFGDGTRLSIL.

This clonotype showed up many times. This beta chain slipped into a library made for alpha chains as a stray read, so its size is not meaningful. The chain combines TRBV2 with TRBJ2-5; 8 bases fit TRBD2. The length of the CDR3 is 15 residues. V gave up 4 bases and J gave up 5 bases; unmatched junction bases: 9. Germline V gene sequence: CDR1 SNHLY, CDR2 FYNNEI. CDR3 nucleotide sequence: TGTGCCAGCAGTGTGGGAAGCGGGAGTCAGGAGACCCAGTACTTC. This gives the protein CASSVGSGSQETQYF.

Points on this clonotype: Since it is a stray read in a library aimed at alpha chains, this beta chain has a size that is not meaningful. The chain is built from TRBV28 and TRBJ2-5; 12 nucleotides match TRBD2. Germline V CDR1 and CDR2: MDHEN, SYDVKM. This CDR3 has 16 amino acids. With 3 bases clipped from V and 4 bases from J, the junction kept 6 bases outside the gene matches. CDR3: CASSLSGGLAGETQYF. The DNA for the CDR3 is TGTGCCAGCAGTTTGAGTGGGGGACTAGCGGGAGAGACCCAGTACTTC.

This clonotype was seen more than once but under ten times. For a library built for alpha chains, this beta chain is a stray read; little rests on its size. The chain links TRBV6-5 to TRBJ2-3, with 7 bases identical to TRBD2. The V and J ends lost 0 bases and 6 bases, in that order; junction bases with no gene match: 9. The CDR3 consists of 16 residues. In germline, CDR1 is MNHEY, CDR2 SVGAGI. CDR3 nucleotides: TGTGCCAGCAGTTACTCGCCGCTCGGGGGGTCCGATACGCAGTATTTT. Translating it yields CASSYSPLGGSDTQYF.

This clonotype rates as medium-sized (0.01 to 0.1%). In a library made to pick up alpha chains, this beta chain is a stray read with a size that means little. The genes are TRBV25-1 and TRBJ1-2; D is unresolved. The germline V gene has CDR1 MGHDK and CDR2 SYGVNS. V shed 6 bases and J shed 4 bases, with 12 bases lying between them. The length of the CDR3 is 13 residues. CDR3 amino acids: CASSPGISYGYTF. Written as DNA, the CDR3 is TGTGCCAGCAGCCCGGGGATTTCCTATGGCTACACCTTC.

This clonotype has a count of ten or more. Since the library was made to target alpha chains, this beta chain is a stray read and its abundance is not meaningful. The rearrangement uses TRBV3-1 and TRBJ2-1; 13 bases align to TRBD2. V trimming: 4 bases; J trimming: 8 bases; junction bases outside the gene matches: 8. The germline CDR1 and CDR2 sequences are LGHDT and YNNKEL (reference sequence). The CDR3 sequence is 16 residues long. The CDR3 DNA is TGTGCCAGCAGCCGCCGGACTAGCGGGAGCGGGGATGAGCAGTTCTTC. Translated, it gives CASSRRTSGSGDEQFF.

This clonotype was found many times. This beta chain is a stray sequence in a library constructed for alpha chains; its clone size is not meaningful. This sequence joins TRBV11-2 and TRBJ2-5, with D perhaps TRBD2 (7 bases). The CDR3 extends over 14 amino acids. The V end was cut by 4 bases, the J end by 4 bases, with 13 bases between. Germline lookup yields CDR1 SGHAT and CDR2 FQNNGV. The chain's CDR3 is CASSSRGAIETQYF. CDR3 coding DNA: TGTGCCAGCAGCTCACGGGGGGCTATAGAGACCCAGTACTTC.

This clonotype is medium-sized by share. This beta chain is a stray sequence in a library constructed for alpha chains; its clone size is not meaningful. The rearrangement uses TRBV6-6 and TRBJ1-5; D might be TRBD1 (5 bases). CDR1 is MNHNY and CDR2 is SVGAGI in the germline V gene (reference sequence). Trimming stripped 2 bases from V and 0 bases from J, with 14 bases between. CDR3 length equals 17 residues. Here the CDR3 reads CASSYAPPGRSNQPQHF. The CDR3 region has the DNA TGTGCCAGCAGTTACGCTCCCCCGGGGCGTAGCAATCAGCCCCAGCATTTT.

This clonotype is medium-sized within its sample. This beta chain appears as a stray read in a library generated for alpha chains; its size is not informative. The V gene is TRBV7-2, the J gene TRBJ2-5, with TRBD1 identical over 7 bases. Trimming removed 3 bases from V and 4 bases from J; junction bases left unmatched: 8. There are 15 residues in the CDR3. Germline values: CDR1 SGHTA, CDR2 FQGNSA. The CDR3 here is CASSFSGTVLETQYF. For the CDR3, the DNA is TGTGCCAGCAGCTTTTCCGGGACAGTCCTAGAGACCCAGTACTTC.

Many counts were recorded for this clonotype. With the library built for alpha chains, this beta chain is off target and its frequency is not meaningful. The gene calls are TRBV2 and TRBJ2-5; 8 nucleotides align to TRBD2. The CDR3 is 16 residues long. Germline trimming cut 3 bases from V and 5 bases from J; bases unmatched to any gene: 11. Germline loops: CDR1 SNHLY, CDR2 FYNNEI. The CDR3 bases are TGTGCCAGCAGTGACGCTCCAGCGGGGGCTGGGGAGACCCAGTACTTC. Translation gives CASSDAPAGAGETQYF.

As for this clonotype: The library was built for alpha chains, so this beta chain is an off-target read and its size means little. J is TRBJ2-7 and V is TRBV28; 10 positions agree with TRBD1. The J segment lost 2 bases and the V segment lost 6 bases, leaving 4 bases of the junction unmatched. The CDR3 has 14 residues. Germline CDR1 and CDR2: MDHEN and SYDVKM. The DNA for the CDR3 is TGTGCCAGCAGGACAGGGGGCAAGACCTACGAGCAGTACTTC. It is translated as CASRTGGKTYEQYF.

This clonotype has at least ten counts. This beta chain came through as a stray read in a library set up for alpha chains, and its size says little. The chain employs TRBV28 and TRBJ1-2, with D unclear. The V gene's germline CDR1 is MDHEN and CDR2 SYDVKM. The V end lost 2 bases, the J end lost 4 bases, and 8 bases lay between the germline ends. This CDR3 spans 13 amino acids. CDR3 nucleotides: TGTGCCAGCAGTTTAACCGACGTCTATGGCTACACCTTC. It codes for CASSLTDVYGYTF.

To note about this clonotype: This beta chain was picked up by a library intended for alpha chains and is off target, so its count carries little meaning. The V call is TRBV10-3, the J call TRBJ2-5, with D possibly being TRBD2 (5 bases). CDR3 length equals 13 residues. V shed 4 bases and J shed 4 bases, with 10 bases lying between them. Germline V CDR1 and CDR2: ENHRY, SYGVKD. The CDR3 coding sequence is TGTGCCATCAGTGGGGAGCGCAGAGAGACCCAGTACTTC. This translates into CAISGERRETQYF.

At least ten counts were recorded for this clonotype. This beta chain appears as a stray read in a library generated for alpha chains; its size is not informative. The chain recombines TRBV19 with TRBJ2-2; D is unresolved. The CDR3 covers 13 residues. Germline values: CDR1 LNHDA, CDR2 SQIVND (reference sequence). Trimming shortened V by 3 bases and J by 5 bases, and 7 bases separated the two germline ends. The CDR3 nucleotides read TGTGCCAGTAGTATCCGCGATACCGGGGAGCTGTTTTTT. Translated: CASSIRDTGELFF.

Turning to this clonotype: With a much larger clone just one base away, this may be a read error. This beta chain lies outside the target of a library built for alpha chains; its clone size means little. The chain combines TRBV24-1 with TRBJ2-3; D perhaps matches TRBD2 (6 bases). This CDR3 comprises 15 residues. Germline-derived CDR1 and CDR2 are KGHDR and SFDVKD. CDR3 in amino acids: CVTRSARRDTDTQYF. CDR3 nucleotide sequence: TGTGTCACCAGATCCGCGAGGAGGGACACAGATACGCAGTATTTT.

By sample share, this clonotype is medium-sized. Being off target in a library aimed at alpha chains, this beta chain has a size of little meaning. The chain combines TRBV4-2 with TRBJ2-7, with TRBD1 matching 9 bases. Germline CDR1 is LGHNA and CDR2 is YNFKEQ. The V and J ends lost 7 bases and 5 bases, in that order; junction bases with no gene match: 9. The CDR3 contains 14 residues. In DNA form, the CDR3 reads TGTGCCAGCACCCCTACAGGGGGCAGAGACGAGCAGTACTTC. Residues: CASTPTGGRDEQYF.

This clonotype is categorized as medium-sized. A library prepared for alpha chains yielded this beta chain as an off-target read; its size is of little meaning. V and J are TRBV10-3 and TRBJ1-2; D is undetermined. V was shortened by 4 bases and J by 7 bases, with 10 bases between the two germline ends. CDR1 and CDR2 from the germline V gene are ENHRY and SYGVKD. The CDR3 contains 12 residues. The DNA of the CDR3 is TGTGCCATCAGTGCAGGCCGGTTTGGCTACACCTTC. Translated, it gives CAISAGRFGYTF.

With regard to this clonotype: The library was designed around alpha chains, so this beta chain is a stray read whose abundance carries little weight. V usage is TRBV30 and J usage is TRBJ1-6, with D possibly matching TRBD1 (6 bases). The CDR3 is 12 amino acids. Germline CDR1 is GTSNPN and CDR2 is SVGIG (reference sequence). Trimming shortened V by 8 bases and J by 9 bases, and 14 bases separated the two germline ends. The DNA for the CDR3 is TGTGCCGGTTCCAGGGGAACTTCACCCCTCCACTTT. This sequence encodes CAGSRGTSPLHF.

This clonotype has at least ten counts. Since the library was made to target alpha chains, this beta chain is a stray read and its abundance is not meaningful. The chain combines TRBV11-3 with TRBJ2-5; no clear D. CDR1 SGHNT and CDR2 YENEEA come from the germline V gene. This CDR3 spans 14 amino acids. V was pared by 3 bases and J by 4 bases, with 12 bases between. As DNA, the CDR3 is TGTGCCAGCAGCTTGGGCGGAGCCACAGAGACCCAGTACTTC. This translates into CASSLGGATETQYF. Together with reference TRBV11-3 and TRBJ2-5, the CDR3 gives the full variable domain: EAGVVQSPRYKIIEKKQPVAFWCNPISGHNTLYWYLQNLGQGPELLIRYENEEAVDDSQLPKDRFSAERLKGVDSTLKIQPAELGDSAVYLCASSLGGATETQYFGPGTRLLVL.

This clonotype is categorized as medium-sized. A library made for alpha chains picked up this beta chain off target, so its size means little. The chain uses TRBV4-1 and TRBJ2-5; TRBD2 is a possible D gene (7 bases). Germline V gene sequence: CDR1 MGHRA, CDR2 YSYEKL. The CDR3 extends over 17 amino acids. Trimming removed 2 bases from V and 0 bases from J, with 16 bases in between. CDR3 sequence reads: CASSQIGRGRYQETQYF. DNA of the CDR3: TGCGCCAGCAGCCAAATAGGGCGGGGGCGGTACCAAGAGACCCAGTACTTC.

This clonotype is medium-sized in the sample. The size of this beta chain means little, since it is a stray read in a library made for alpha chains. The CDR3 is CASSPGLAGGGEQYF. CDR3 sequence (DNA): TGTGCCAGCAGCCCGGGACTAGCGGGAGGTGGCGAGCAGTACTTC. J is TRBJ2-7 and V is TRBV12-3 or TRBV12-4; 15 bases line up with TRBD2. This CDR3 is built from 15 residues. V trimming: 6 bases; J trimming: 6 bases; junction bases outside the gene matches: 6.